These T cell receptor beta chains were read from a single sample in a study of blood T cell repertoires in COVID-19. Assay used: immunoSEQ multiplex PCR; TCRdb lists only in-frame clones, some missing. The sample yields about 94,000 clones, about four fifths seen once. Sequenced: peripheral blood. These receptor sequences come from a man aged 60 to 75 with acute or convalescent COVID-19. CDR3s include the opening cysteine and the closing phenylalanine or tryptophan. The D gene is left open where the match is weak. Part of the rows lack a size; the others show once, few, many or a class for expanded clones.

d_gene: NA; abundance: few; v_gene: TRBV4-1; j_gene: TRBJ1-3; CDR3aa: CASSLPRDTSGNTIYF; CDR3nt: TGCGCCAGCAGCCTCCCCCGGGACACCTCTGGAAACACCATATATTTT
d_gene: TRBD2; abundance: NA; v_gene: TRBV7-9; j_gene: TRBJ2-1; CDR3aa: CASSFAGTRRGNEQFF; CDR3nt: TGTGCCAGCAGCTTCGCCGGGACTAGGAGAGGGAATGAGCAGTTCTTC
d_gene: TRBD1; abundance: NA; v_gene: TRBV6-2/TRBV6-3; j_gene: TRBJ1-5; CDR3aa: CASSYSTGRSNQPQHF; CDR3nt: TGTGCCAGCAGTTACTCGACAGGGCGAAGCAATCAGCCCCAGCATTTT
d_gene: TRBD1; abundance: NA; v_gene: TRBV24-1; j_gene: TRBJ1-1; CDR3aa: CATSDSRTGTKTEAFF; CDR3nt: TGTGCCACCAGTGACTCTAGGACAGGGACTAAGACTGAAGCTTTCTTT
d_gene: NA; abundance: NA; v_gene: TRBV6-6; j_gene: TRBJ1-2; CDR3aa: CASQDSNYGYTF; CDR3nt: TGTGCCAGCCAAGACTCGAACTATGGCTACACCTTC
d_gene: TRBD1; abundance: once; v_gene: TRBV9; j_gene: TRBJ1-1; CDR3aa: CASSALTGVRNTEAFF; CDR3nt: TGTGCCAGCAGCGCCCTGACAGGGGTGAGGAACACTGAAGCTTTCTTT
d_gene: NA; abundance: NA; v_gene: TRBV4-2; j_gene: TRBJ1-2; CDR3aa: CASSQEWTANYGYTF; CDR3nt: TGTGCCAGCAGCCAAGAGTGGACAGCTAACTATGGCTACACCTTC
d_gene: NA; abundance: once; v_gene: TRBV4-3; j_gene: TRBJ2-3; CDR3aa: CASSGLSSTDTQYF; CDR3nt: TGCGCCAGCAGCGGACTATCTAGCACAGATACGCAGTATTTT
d_gene: NA; abundance: NA; v_gene: TRBV7-9; j_gene: TRBJ1-2; CDR3aa: CASSSPDRSYGYTF; CDR3nt: TGTGCCAGCAGCTCCCCGGACAGAAGCTATGGCTACACCTTC
d_gene: NA; abundance: NA; v_gene: TRBV2; j_gene: TRBJ2-7; CDR3aa: CASKSSPWQKYEQYF; CDR3nt: TGTGCCAGCAAGTCCTCTCCCTGGCAGAAATACGAGCAGTACTTC
d_gene: NA; abundance: few; v_gene: TRBV12-3/TRBV12-4; j_gene: TRBJ1-1; CDR3aa: CASSLVRETEAFF; CDR3nt: TGTGCCAGCAGTTTAGTCAGGGAAACTGAAGCTTTCTTT
d_gene: NA; abundance: NA; v_gene: TRBV4-1; j_gene: TRBJ1-6; CDR3aa: CASSQDGSSYNSPLHF; CDR3nt: TGCGCCAGCAGCCAAGACGGGAGCTCCTATAATTCACCCCTCCACTTT
d_gene: TRBD2; abundance: NA; v_gene: TRBV7-2; j_gene: TRBJ2-3; CDR3aa: CASSLGVRGAADTQYF; CDR3nt: TGTGCCAGCAGCTTAGGGGTGCGGGGGGCAGCGGATACGCAGTATTTT
d_gene: NA; abundance: NA; v_gene: TRBV3-1/TRBV3-2; j_gene: TRBJ1-1; CDR3aa: CASSRVQTNTEAFF; CDR3nt: TGTGCCAGCAGTAGAGTACAGACGAACACTGAAGCTTTCTTT
d_gene: TRBD1; abundance: NA; v_gene: TRBV6-4; j_gene: TRBJ2-2; CDR3aa: CASSTGDGTGELFF; CDR3nt: TGTGCCAGCAGTACAGGGGATGGCACCGGGGAGCTGTTTTTT
d_gene: NA; abundance: NA; v_gene: TRBV5-4; j_gene: TRBJ1-6; CDR3aa: CASHPGQPNSPLHF; CDR3nt: TGTGCCAGCCATCCGGGACAACCCAATTCACCCCTCCACTTT
d_gene: NA; abundance: NA; v_gene: TRBV12-3/TRBV12-4; j_gene: TRBJ1-1; CDR3aa: CASSLNRYKNDF; CDR3nt: TGTGCCAGCAGTTTAAACCGGTATAAAAATGACTTT
d_gene: TRBD1; abundance: once; v_gene: TRBV3-1/TRBV3-2; j_gene: TRBJ1-5; CDR3aa: CASSQMTGLNQPQHF; CDR3nt: TGTGCCAGCAGCCAAATGACAGGGCTCAATCAGCCCCAGCATTTT
d_gene: NA; abundance: NA; v_gene: TRBV7-2; j_gene: TRBJ1-5; CDR3aa: CASSLNSGGNQPQHF; CDR3nt: TGTGCCAGCAGCTTAAACTCGGGGGGCAATCAGCCCCAGCATTTT
d_gene: NA; abundance: NA; v_gene: TRBV4-3; j_gene: TRBJ1-6; CDR3aa: CASSQDTGIGSPLHF; CDR3nt: TGCGCCAGCAGCCAAGATACGGGGATCGGTTCACCCCTCCACTTT
d_gene: TRBD1; abundance: once; v_gene: TRBV29-1; j_gene: TRBJ1-6; CDR3aa: CSVETGGALHF; CDR3nt: TGCAGCGTTGAGACAGGGGGAGCCCTCCACTTT
d_gene: NA; abundance: NA; v_gene: TRBV4-2; j_gene: TRBJ2-2; CDR3aa: CASSQEPGGSNTGELFF; CDR3nt: TGTGCCAGCAGCCAAGAGCCCGGGGGTTCGAACACCGGGGAGCTGTTTTTT
d_gene: NA; abundance: NA; v_gene: TRBV6-5; j_gene: TRBJ2-2; CDR3aa: CASSTGVNTGELFF; CDR3nt: TGTGCCAGCAGTACGGGGGTAAACACCGGGGAGCTGTTTTTT
d_gene: TRBD1; abundance: NA; v_gene: TRBV5-1; j_gene: TRBJ1-2; CDR3aa: CASSPYRQGDYGYTF; CDR3nt: TGCGCCAGCAGCCCCTATAGACAGGGGGACTATGGCTACACCTTC
d_gene: TRBD1; abundance: few; v_gene: TRBV4-1; j_gene: TRBJ2-7; CDR3aa: CASSVGTDGREQYF; CDR3nt: TGCGCCAGCAGCGTCGGGACAGACGGCCGAGAGCAGTACTTC
d_gene: TRBD1; abundance: NA; v_gene: TRBV7-2; j_gene: TRBJ2-7; CDR3aa: CASSLRPRQGNHEQYF; CDR3nt: TGTGCCAGCAGCTTACGCCCGAGACAGGGGAACCACGAGCAGTACTTC
d_gene: NA; abundance: NA; v_gene: TRBV25-1; j_gene: TRBJ2-2; CDR3aa: CASREFTGELFF; CDR3nt: TGTGCCAGCAGAGAGTTCACCGGGGAGCTGTTTTTT
d_gene: TRBD2; abundance: NA; v_gene: TRBV19; j_gene: TRBJ2-3; CDR3aa: CASSTGLAGGRRKTDTQYF; CDR3nt: TGTGCCAGTAGTACAGGACTAGCGGGGGGGCGGAGGAAAACAGATACGCAGTATTTT
d_gene: NA; abundance: NA; v_gene: TRBV28; j_gene: TRBJ1-1; CDR3aa: CASIGVLLMNTEAFF; CDR3nt: TGTGCCAGCATCGGGGTCCTCCTCATGAACACTGAAGCTTTCTTT
d_gene: TRBD1; abundance: few; v_gene: TRBV7-2; j_gene: TRBJ2-2; CDR3aa: CASSLKGTVPIGELFF; CDR3nt: TGTGCCAGCAGCTTAAAGGGGACAGTCCCCATCGGGGAGCTGTTTTTT
d_gene: NA; abundance: NA; v_gene: TRBV5-5; j_gene: TRBJ1-2; CDR3aa: CASSPQGYGYTF; CDR3nt: TGTGCCAGCAGCCCACAGGGCTATGGCTACACCTTC
d_gene: TRBD2; abundance: few; v_gene: TRBV5-1; j_gene: TRBJ2-3; CDR3aa: CASSSGLALSTDTQYF; CDR3nt: TGCGCCAGCAGCTCCGGACTAGCGCTTAGCACAGATACGCAGTATTTT
d_gene: NA; abundance: NA; v_gene: TRBV5-1; j_gene: TRBJ1-1; CDR3aa: CASSLGGETEAFF; CDR3nt: TGCGCCAGCAGCTTGGGGGGCGAGACTGAAGCTTTCTTT
d_gene: TRBD2; abundance: NA; v_gene: TRBV7-3; j_gene: TRBJ2-3; CDR3aa: CASSTSGEGGYTDTQYF; CDR3nt: TGTGCCAGCAGCACCAGCGGGGAAGGAGGATACACAGATACGCAGTATTTT
d_gene: NA; abundance: once; v_gene: TRBV4-3; j_gene: TRBJ1-6; CDR3aa: CASSQDGGGRAPLHF; CDR3nt: TGCGCCAGCAGCCAAGACGGGGGTGGGAGGGCACCCCTCCACTTT
d_gene: NA; abundance: NA; v_gene: TRBV7-9; j_gene: TRBJ2-5; CDR3aa: CASSKDSVQETQYF; CDR3nt: TGTGCCAGCAGTAAAGACAGCGTCCAAGAGACCCAGTACTTC
d_gene: TRBD1; abundance: NA; v_gene: TRBV6-5; j_gene: TRBJ1-3; CDR3aa: CASSSGQVASGNTIYF; CDR3nt: TGTGCCAGCAGTTCGGGACAGGTGGCCTCTGGAAACACCATATATTTT
d_gene: NA; abundance: NA; v_gene: TRBV5-8; j_gene: TRBJ1-1; CDR3aa: CASSFWNTEAFF; CDR3nt: TGTGCCAGCAGCTTCTGGAACACTGAAGCTTTCTTT
d_gene: TRBD1; abundance: NA; v_gene: TRBV11-2; j_gene: TRBJ1-2; CDR3aa: CASSSRSGTASLGGYTF; CDR3nt: TGTGCCAGCAGCTCCCGCTCCGGGACAGCGAGCCTGGGCGGCTACACCTTC
d_gene: TRBD1; abundance: NA; v_gene: TRBV7-8; j_gene: TRBJ1-6; CDR3aa: CASSVSGTVYNSPLHF; CDR3nt: TGTGCCAGCAGCGTCTCAGGGACAGTCTATAATTCACCCCTCCACTTT
d_gene: TRBD1; abundance: NA; v_gene: TRBV6-5; j_gene: TRBJ1-5; CDR3aa: CASSRTGEGGQPQHF; CDR3nt: TGTGCCAGCAGTCGGACAGGGGAAGGGGGACAGCCCCAGCATTTT
d_gene: TRBD1; abundance: NA; v_gene: TRBV27; j_gene: TRBJ2-5; CDR3aa: CASSLRTGRGETQYF; CDR3nt: TGTGCCAGCAGTTTACGGACAGGGCGGGGAGAGACCCAGTACTTC
d_gene: NA; abundance: NA; v_gene: TRBV7-3; j_gene: TRBJ2-5; CDR3aa: CASSPGGGNQETQYF; CDR3nt: TGTGCCAGCAGCCCCGGGGGTGGAAACCAAGAGACCCAGTACTTC